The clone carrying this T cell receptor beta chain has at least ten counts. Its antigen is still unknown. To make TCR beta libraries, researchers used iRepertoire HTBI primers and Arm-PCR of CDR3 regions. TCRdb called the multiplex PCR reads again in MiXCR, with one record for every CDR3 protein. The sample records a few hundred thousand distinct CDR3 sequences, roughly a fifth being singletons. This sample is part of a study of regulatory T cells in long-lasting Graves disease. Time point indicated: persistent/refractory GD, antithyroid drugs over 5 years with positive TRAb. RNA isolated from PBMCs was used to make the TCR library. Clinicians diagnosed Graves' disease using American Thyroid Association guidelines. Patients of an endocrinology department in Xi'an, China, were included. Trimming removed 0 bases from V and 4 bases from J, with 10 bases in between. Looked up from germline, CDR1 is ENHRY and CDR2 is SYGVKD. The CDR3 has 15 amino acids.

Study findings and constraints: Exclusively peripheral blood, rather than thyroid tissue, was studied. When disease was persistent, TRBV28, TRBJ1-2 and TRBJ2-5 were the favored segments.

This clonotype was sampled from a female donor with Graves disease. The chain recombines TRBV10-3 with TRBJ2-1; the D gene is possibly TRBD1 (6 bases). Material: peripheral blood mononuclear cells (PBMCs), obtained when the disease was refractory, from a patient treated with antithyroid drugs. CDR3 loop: CAISESGQQYNEQFF. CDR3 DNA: TGTGCCATCAGTGAGTCCGGACAGCAATACAATGAGCAGTTCTTC.